The sequence of this T cell receptor (beta chain) was determined in a study of T cells after yellow fever vaccination. Study background: It was SMART-Seq v4 Ultra Low Input that prepared the fractions with low cell numbers.

Notes on the study in general: Relatively few clonotypes were ones that appeared in both CD4 and CD8 compartments.

The CDR3 totals 15 residues. V dropped 4 bases and J dropped 5; count of bases not matched to a gene: 3. Germline lookup yields CDR1 KGHDR and CDR2 SFDVKD. A few counts support this clonotype. Its antigen is not identified. 5'RACE template switching added a universal primer site and UMIs to TCR cDNA. From the 5' RACE reads, TCRdb called clonotypes with MiXCR, one entry per CDR3 protein. Of some 300,000 distinct CDR3 sequences in the sample, around 4% were seen once. The receptor's source is a man between 18 and 35 years old who received the YFV17D yellow fever vaccine. The source material was PBMCs, sampled on the day of the yellow fever booster vaccination. This sequence joins TRBV24-1 and TRBJ2-1, with 11 bases fitting TRBD2. This chain's CDR3 is CATSDSLAGDNEQFF. The CDR3 DNA reads as TGTGCCACCAGTGACTCACTAGCGGGGGACAATGAGCAGTTCTTC.